A single sample is the source of the 28 T cell receptor beta chains below, sequenced in a study of identifying expanded T cells in peripheral blood. TCRdb's table, derived via immunoSEQ multiplex PCR, lists solely in-frame clones and lacks some. The profile shows 60,000 to 70,000 clones, approximately 80% of them singletons. Sample: blood. The receptors shown here come from a person aged 18-69 years in good health.

This rearrangement joins TRBV6-1 to TRBJ1-1; D unresolved. The V end lost 7 bases, the J end lost 8 bases, and 14 bases lay between the germline ends. Germline CDR1 is MNHNS and CDR2 is SASEGT. The CDR3 covers 12 residues. CDR3 sequence: CASTAWNKEAFF. The CDR3 region has the DNA TGTGCCAGCACCGCTTGGAATAAAGAAGCTTTCTTT.

The CDR3 loop is CASSQDDGSGVYNEQFF. The CDR3 nucleotides read TGCGCCAGCAGCCAAGATGATGGTAGCGGGGTCTACAATGAGCAGTTCTTC. The gene calls are TRBV4-1 and TRBJ2-1; 8 nucleotides line up with TRBD2. CDR1 is MGHRA and CDR2 is YSYEKL in the germline V gene. This CDR3 is 17 amino acids long. The V gene end was trimmed by 0 bases and the J gene end by 3 bases; junction bases not matched to a gene: 7.

The chain uses TRBV5-4 and TRBJ2-1; D assignment may be TRBD1 or TRBD2 (5 bases each). V was trimmed by 2 bases and J by 0 bases, leaving 18 bases between them. The CDR3 loop spans 18 amino acids. Per the germline V gene, CDR1 is SGHNT and CDR2 is YYREEE (reference sequence). CDR3 nucleotide sequence: TGTGCCAGCAGCTTAGACCCGGGACCCACCAGCTCCTACAATGAGCAGTTCTTC. This sequence encodes CASSLDPGPTSSYNEQFF.

V is TRBV19 and J is TRBJ2-1, with 10 bases that match TRBD2. Losses at the gene ends were 1 base for V and 8 bases for J; bases not matched to a gene: 8. CDR3 length: 16 amino acids. The germline V gene encodes CDR1 LNHDA and CDR2 SQIVND (reference sequence). The CDR3: CASSIVPSGRFDEQFF. DNA of the CDR3: TGTGCCAGTAGTATAGTTCCTAGCGGGAGATTTGATGAGCAGTTCTTC.

The chain combines TRBV7-8 with TRBJ2-4; D is undetermined. Trimming pared 0 bases from V and 12 bases from J, leaving 15 bases between. In germline, CDR1 is SGHVS, CDR2 FQNEAQ. The CDR3 has 14 amino acids. CDR3 DNA sequence: TGTGCCAGCAGCTTAGCGGTTCGAGATGAGACTCAGTACTTC. Translation gives CASSLAVRDETQYF.

The chain carries TRBV7-8 and TRBJ1-2; 12 bases are shared with TRBD1. Germline CDR1 is SGHVS and CDR2 is FQNEAQ. This CDR3 comprises 16 residues. With 1 base clipped from V and 4 bases from J, the junction kept 4 bases outside the gene matches. CDR3 sequence: CASSLEGTGGFYGYTF. CDR3 nucleotide sequence: TGTGCCAGCAGCTTAGAGGGGACAGGGGGCTTCTATGGCTACACCTTC.

The rearrangement links TRBV5-6 to TRBJ2-2; 11 positions agree with TRBD2. This CDR3 has 17 amino acids. Per the germline V gene, CDR1 is SGHDT and CDR2 is YYEEEE. J gave up 4 bases and V 4 bases, and 9 bases lay outside the gene matches. CDR3 coding DNA: TGTGCCAGCAGCCGACCCTCTAGCGGGAGGACCACCGGGGAGCTGTTTTTT. This sequence encodes CASSRPSSGRTTGELFF.

The chain uses TRBV30 and TRBJ1-5; possibly TRBD1 for D (5 bases). V gave up 3 bases and J gave up 2 bases, with 11 bases separating them. CDR3 size: 14 residues. The germline V gene encodes CDR1 GTSNPN and CDR2 SVGIG (reference sequence). CDR3 loop: CAWSVRGGNQPQHF. CDR3 DNA sequence: TGTGCCTGGAGCGTCAGAGGGGGCAATCAGCCCCAGCATTTT.

CDR3 sequence reads: CASTPRVSYEQYF. The CDR3 nucleotides are TGTGCCAGCACCCCGAGGGTGTCCTACGAGCAGTACTTC. The chain combines TRBV5-5 with TRBJ2-7; tentative D call: TRBD2 (5 bases). This CDR3 is built from 13 residues. Germline CDR1 is SGHKS and CDR2 is YYEKEE (reference sequence). V shed 6 bases and J shed 1 base, with 11 bases lying between them.

This chain joins TRBV2 and TRBJ2-5; 7 bases match TRBD1. Germline V gene sequence: CDR1 SNHLY, CDR2 FYNNEI. CDR3 length: 14 residues. With V trimmed by 7 bases and J by 1 base, 6 bases remained unmatched. The CDR3 loop is CASKRWDSQETQYF. CDR3 sequence (DNA): TGTGCCAGCAAACGATGGGACAGCCAAGAGACCCAGTACTTC.

There are a few counts of this clone. The chain is built from TRBV2 and TRBJ1-6, with 8 positions matching TRBD1. Looked up from germline, CDR1 is SNHLY and CDR2 is FYNNEI. V lost 6 bases, J lost 8 bases, and 3 bases stayed unmatched. The CDR3 is 13 residues long. This CDR3 is CASRDREDSPLHF. The CDR3 nucleotides are TGTGCCAGCAGGGACAGGGAGGATTCACCCCTCCACTTT.

The rearrangement joins TRBV2 to TRBJ1-1; tentative D call: TRBD1 (5 bases). The CDR3 contains 14 residues. Trimming cost V 1 base and J 5 bases, with 11 bases left between them. Germline CDR1 and CDR2: SNHLY and FYNNEI. CDR3 loop: CASSEGGADTEAFF. CDR3 bases: TGTGCCAGCAGTGAAGGGGGCGCAGATACTGAAGCTTTCTTT.

This clone was recorded a few times. V is TRBV7-9 and J is TRBJ2-7; no clear D gene. The CDR3 is 13 residues long. Germline V CDR1 and CDR2: SEHNR, FQNEAQ (reference sequence). The ends were cut back, 1 base at V and 3 bases at J, with 7 bases in the middle. Here the CDR3 reads CASSLGTFYEQYF. DNA of the CDR3: TGTGCCAGCAGCTTAGGGACGTTCTACGAGCAGTACTTC.

This chain uses TRBV6-5 with TRBJ2-7; no reliable D call. The V and J ends lost 0 bases and 6 bases respectively, with 9 bases between them. CDR1 is MNHEY, CDR2 SVGAGI, per germline. This CDR3 comprises 13 residues. Here the CDR3 reads CASSYSRLPEQYF. The DNA of the CDR3 is TGTGCCAGCAGTTACTCGAGGTTGCCCGAGCAGTACTTC.

The chain joins TRBV5-4 to TRBJ2-5; 8 nucleotides match TRBD2. Germline V gives CDR1 SGHNT, CDR2 YYREEE (reference sequence). CDR3 length: 15 amino acids. The V segment lost 3 bases and the J segment 4 bases; nucleotides outside the gene matches: 8. The DNA for the CDR3 is TGTGCCAGCAGCTCAGCCGGGACTAGTATAGAGACCCAGTACTTC. This codes for CASSSAGTSIETQYF.

The V gene is TRBV7-9, the J gene TRBJ2-2, with D maybe TRBD1 (6 bases). CDR1 is SEHNR and CDR2 is FQNEAQ in the germline V gene (reference sequence). This CDR3 has 16 amino acids. Trimming left V 2 bases short and J 4 bases short, with 14 bases between. This chain's CDR3 is CASSLPRTALTGELFF. The CDR3 nucleotides are TGTGCCAGCAGCTTACCTAGGACAGCACTCACCGGGGAGCTGTTTTTT.

The chain carries TRBV15 and TRBJ1-1; D call uncertain. CDR3 length: 14 residues. Germline assignment: CDR1 LNHNV and CDR2 YYDKDF (reference sequence). Trimming removed 0 bases from V and 6 bases from J, with 11 bases in between. CDR3 sequence: CATSRERISAEAFF. CDR3 sequence (DNA): TGTGCCACCAGCAGAGAGAGAATTAGCGCTGAAGCTTTCTTT.

This chain connects TRBV27 to TRBJ1-3, with D uncertain. CDR1 is MNHEY and CDR2 is SMNVEV in the germline V gene (reference sequence). The CDR3 is 13 residues long. V gave up 8 bases and J gave up 4 bases, with 12 bases separating them. The CDR3, as DNA: TGTGCCAGCCCCCGACGGTCGGGAAACACCATATATTTT. Translation: CASPRRSGNTIYF.

CDR3 loop: CASSLSIRDSYEQYF. The CDR3 DNA is TGTGCCAGCAGTTTATCGATCAGGGACTCCTACGAGCAGTACTTC. This chain uses TRBV27 with TRBJ2-7, with D maybe TRBD1 (5 bases). Trimming removed 0 bases at V and 0 bases at J, with 9 bases between. From germline, CDR1 is MNHEY and CDR2 SMNVEV (reference sequence). CDR3 length: 15 residues.

The chain employs TRBV14 and TRBJ1-2; D not certain. The germline gives CDR1 SGHDN, CDR2 FVKESK. The CDR3 length is 14 residues. Deletions cut 0 bases from V and 2 bases from J, with 7 bases between. The CDR3 here is CASSQERGNYGYTF. The CDR3 bases are TGTGCCAGCAGCCAAGAACGAGGAAACTATGGCTACACCTTC.

The chain is built from TRBV5-6 and TRBJ2-3; D possibly corresponds to TRBD1 (6 bases). Germline V lookup: CDR1 SGHDT, CDR2 YYEEEE. This CDR3 contains 13 residues. V was pared by 2 bases and J by 3 bases, with 7 bases between. DNA of the CDR3: TGTGCCAGCAGCTTAACAGGGACAGATACGCAGTATTTT. Translated: CASSLTGTDTQYF.

The chain recombines TRBV30 with TRBJ1-4, with 9 positions matching TRBD1. The CDR3 extends over 15 amino acids. The trim removed 2 bases at V and 6 bases at J, leaving 7 bases unmatched. Per the germline V gene, CDR1 is GTSNPN and CDR2 is SVGIG (reference sequence). CDR3 nucleotides: TGTGCCTGGAGTCCCACAGGGGGCGCTTATGAAAAACTGTTTTTT. Amino acid sequence: CAWSPTGGAYEKLFF. Supplemented by reference TRBV30 and TRBJ1-4, the full variable domain reads SQTIHQWPATLVQPVGSPLSLECTVEGTSNPNLYWYRQAAGRGLQLLFYSVGIGQISSEVPQNLSASRPQDRQFILSSKKLLLSDSGFYLCAWSPTGGAYEKLFFGSGTQLSVL.

The genes are TRBV30 and TRBJ1-1; D unclear. Germline loops: CDR1 GTSNPN, CDR2 SVGIG (reference sequence). The CDR3 loop spans 13 amino acids. The V end was cut by 1 base, the J end by 2 bases, with 8 bases between. The CDR3 region is CAWSARINTEAFF. CDR3 nucleotides: TGTGCCTGGAGTGCCCGCATCAACACTGAAGCTTTCTTT.

This clone is classed as medium-sized. This rearrangement joins TRBV7-9 to TRBJ1-2; 9 bases are shared with TRBD1. The CDR3 contains 13 residues. Germline loops: CDR1 SEHNR, CDR2 FQNEAQ (reference sequence). V dropped 5 bases and J dropped 6; count of bases not matched to a gene: 4. CDR3 amino acids: CASSPGTGHGYTF. CDR3 nucleotides: TGTGCCAGCAGCCCAGGGACAGGGCATGGCTACACCTTC. The full variable domain, in which reference TRBV7-9 and TRBJ1-2 provide the parts outside the CDR3, is DTGVSQNPRHKITKRGQNVTFRCDPISEHNRLYWYRQTLGQGPEFLTYFQNEAQLEKSRLLSDRFSAERPKGSFSTLEIQRTEQGDSAMYLCASSPGTGHGYTFGSGTRLTVV.

This chain links TRBV6-1 with TRBJ2-7; TRBD1 aligns across 8 bases. The J segment lost 5 bases and the V segment lost 4 bases, leaving 16 bases of the junction unmatched. The CDR3 contains 17 residues. CDR1 and CDR2 from the germline V gene are MNHNS and SASEGT. The CDR3 loop reads CASSGETDRGLLHEQYF. The CDR3 coding sequence is TGTGCCAGCAGTGGAGAAACCGACAGGGGCTTACTCCACGAGCAGTACTTC.

V usage is TRBV10-3 and J usage is TRBJ1-1; no definite D call. V was shortened by 10 bases and J by 4 bases, with 10 bases between the two germline ends. This CDR3 region has 11 residues. Germline V lookup: CDR1 ENHRY, CDR2 SYGVKD. The CDR3 loop reads CASGKGTEAFF. CDR3 DNA sequence: TGTGCCAGCGGGAAGGGCACTGAAGCTTTCTTT.

CDR3 in DNA: TGTGCCAGCAGCTTCCCCGGTTACTCTGGAAACACCATATATTTT. This sequence encodes CASSFPGYSGNTIYF. V usage is TRBV11-3 and J usage is TRBJ1-3, with D uncertain. This CDR3 is built from 15 residues. V was trimmed by 3 bases and J by 0 bases, leaving 9 bases between them. Germline values: CDR1 SGHNT, CDR2 YENEEA.

V usage is TRBV27 and J usage is TRBJ1-1, with a tentative D call TRBD1 (5 bases). Looked up from germline, CDR1 is MNHEY and CDR2 is SMNVEV (reference sequence). The ends were cut back, 3 bases at V and 5 bases at J, with 10 bases in the middle. The CDR3 loop spans 13 amino acids. The CDR3 here is CASSFQGGTEAFF. The CDR3 coding sequence is TGTGCCAGCAGTTTTCAGGGTGGGACTGAAGCTTTCTTT.